What follows is one T cell receptor beta chain and its context. This sample stems from a study of CD8 T cells in Susac syndrome. The ends lost 2 bases at V and 6 bases at J; junction bases unmatched: 8. The CDR3 length is 15 residues. Germline V gene data show CDR1 as SGDLS and CDR2 as YYNGEE. It was with random hexamers that about 0.45 to 1 ug RNA was reverse transcribed. TCRdb used MiXCR to reprocess the immunoSEQ multiplex PCR reads, holding one entry per CDR3 protein. This sample has fewer than 300,000 distinct CDR3 sequences, with 70% to 90% found just once. The sequence was collected from a human donor with multiple sclerosis. The chain links TRBV9 to TRBJ2-3, with TRBD2 matching over 8 bases. Input material: CD8+ T cells from PBMCs. The CDR3 is CASSVGFREGDTQYF. Here the CDR3 DNA reads TGTGCCAGCAGCGTCGGGTTCCGGGAGGGGGATACGCAGTATTTT. Full variable domain (missing parts from reference TRBV9 and TRBJ2-3): DSGVTQTPKHLITATGQRVTLRCSPRSGDLSVYWYQQSLDQGLQFLIQYYNGEERAKGNILERFSAQQFPDLHSELNLSSLELGDSALYFCASSVGFREGDTQYFGPGTRLTVL.